One sample yielded the 28 T cell receptor beta chains listed below, sequenced in a study of molecular identifiers for immune sequencing clone quantification. TCRdb re-called the PCR reads through MiXCR, storing one row per CDR3 protein. The table has under 650,000 distinct CDR3 sequences, 15% to 20% seen once. The specimen was naive CD8+ T cells from blood, with Jurkat cell RNA spiked in. The subset denotes: FACS-sorted CD8+CD4-CCR7+CD45RA+ naive T cells. Receptor source: a human donor in good health. Some libraries in this study had Jurkat cell RNA spiked in.

Worth noting for this clonotype: The missing conserved phenylalanine or tryptophan at the end of this CDR3 makes a read error likely. This chain joins TRBV4-1 and TRBJ1-2, with no clear D. Looked up from germline, CDR1 is MGHRA and CDR2 is YSYEKL. V lost 0 bases, J lost 0 bases, and 11 bases lay in between. The CDR3 has 16 amino acids. CDR3: CASSQDSRLANYGYTL. The CDR3 DNA is TGCGCCAGCAGCCAAGACTCCAGGCTAGCTAACTATGGCTACACCCTC.

This clonotype was seen at least ten times. The CDR3 DNA is TGCAGTGCTAGAGGGGGGTTCCAAGAGACCCAGTACTTC. Residues: CSARGGFQETQYF. The V gene is TRBV20-1, the J gene TRBJ2-5; either TRBD1 or TRBD2 may fit D (5 bases each). Germline V lookup: CDR1 DFQATT, CDR2 SNEGSKA (reference sequence). V was cut by 1 base and J by 1 base, with 7 bases left in between. The CDR3 extends over 13 amino acids.

This clonotype was counted many times. The J gene is TRBJ2-5, the V gene TRBV29-1, with no clear D. The ends were cut back, 1 base at V and 0 bases at J, with 12 bases in the middle. CDR1 SQVTM and CDR2 ANQGSEA come from the germline V gene. This CDR3 has 15 amino acids. The CDR3 DNA sequence: TGCAGCGTTGAAGTGGCGAATTCCTACCAAGAGACCCAGTACTTC. Encoded protein: CSVEVANSYQETQYF.

This clonotype was observed at least ten times. The chain is built from TRBV30 and TRBJ2-7; D might be TRBD1 (6 bases). The V end was cut by 2 bases, the J end by 1 base, with 15 bases between. The germline gives CDR1 GTSNPN, CDR2 SVGIG (reference sequence). The CDR3 consists of 15 residues. CDR3 in amino acids: CAWSPLTQGSYEQYF. The CDR3 DNA reads TGTGCCTGGAGTCCCCTTACGCAGGGGTCCTACGAGCAGTACTTC.

V is TRBV19 and J is TRBJ1-1; possibly TRBD1 for D (5 bases). In germline, CDR1 is LNHDA, CDR2 SQIVND (reference sequence). The V end lost 7 bases, the J end lost 0 bases, and 12 bases lay between the germline ends. The CDR3 has 14 amino acids. The chain's CDR3 is CASIMGTLNTEAFF. The CDR3 DNA is TGTGCCAGTATAATGGGGACGCTGAACACTGAAGCTTTCTTT.

This clonotype was found many times. The chain recombines TRBV30 with TRBJ1-4; tentatively, D is TRBD1 (5 bases). The germline V gene encodes CDR1 GTSNPN and CDR2 SVGIG (reference sequence). The length of the CDR3 is 15 residues. Trimming shortened V by 0 bases and J by 5 bases, and 13 bases separated the two germline ends. The CDR3 region is CAWSVLLAGNEKLFF. The DNA of the CDR3 is TGTGCCTGGAGTGTTCTCCTGGCAGGGAATGAAAAACTGTTTTTT.

V gene TRBV4-1 combines with J gene TRBJ2-2; D is undetermined. V lost 0 bases and J lost 0, with 5 bases in between. The CDR3 is made up of 15 amino acids. The germline CDR1 and CDR2 sequences are MGHRA and YSYEKL. Written as DNA, the CDR3 is TGCGCCAGCAGCCAAGATGAACCGAACACCGGGGAGCTGTTTTTT. This translates into CASSQDEPNTGELFF.

This clonotype was recorded at least ten times. The rearrangement uses TRBV13 and TRBJ2-5; D not certain. V was clipped by 3 bases and J by 7 bases, with 12 bases between them. CDR1 is PRHDT, CDR2 FYEKMQ, per germline (reference sequence). The length of the CDR3 is 13 residues. Here the CDR3 DNA reads TGTGCCAGCAGCTTGGGCTCTCCGGGGACCCAGTACTTC. It yields the protein CASSLGSPGTQYF.

This sequence joins TRBV21-1 and TRBJ2-7. TRBV21-1 is given as a pseudogene. The CDR3 consists of 11 residues. DNA for the CDR3: TGTGCCAGCAGCAAAGTCTACGAGCAGTACTTC. Its translation: CASSKVYEQYF.

Regarding this clonotype: A much bigger clone sits one base away, suggesting this may be a read error. The chain uses TRBV13 and TRBJ2-7; 8 bases align to TRBD2. This CDR3 is built from 14 residues. CDR1 PRHDT and CDR2 FYEKMQ come from the germline V gene (reference sequence). Germline trimming cut 4 bases from V and 5 bases from J; bases unmatched to any gene: 7. The CDR3 nucleotides read TGTGCCAGCAGCTCTACCGGGAGGGCTGACGAGCAGTACTTC. It yields the protein CASSSTGRADEQYF. The full variable domain, its missing parts supplied by reference TRBV13 and TRBJ2-7, is AAGVIQSPRHLIKEKRETATLKCYPIPRHDTVYWYQQGPGQDPQFLISFYEKMQSDKGSIPDRFSAQQFSDYHSELNMSSLELGDSALYFCASSSTGRADEQYFGPGTRLTVT.

The chain is built from TRBV29-1 and TRBJ2-1, with unresolved D. CDR1 is SQVTM, CDR2 ANQGSEA, per germline. This CDR3 region has 15 residues. V shed 6 bases and J shed 4 bases, with 19 bases lying between them. The CDR3 reads CSVRFLSGIYNEQFF. CDR3 in DNA: TGCAGCGTCCGCTTTCTGAGTGGGATATACAATGAGCAGTTCTTC.

This clonotype was counted at least ten times. The CDR3 bases are TGTGCCAGCAGCCAATGGCCGGCGGGGGCAGGCTATGGCTACACCTTC. It codes for CASSQWPAGAGYGYTF. This chain joins TRBV3-1 and TRBJ1-2, with D maybe TRBD1 (6 bases). The germline V and J ends were trimmed by 2 bases and 4 bases, with 17 bases remaining between them. CDR1 is LGHDT, CDR2 YNNKEL, per germline (reference sequence). The CDR3 length is 16 residues.

The CDR3 nucleotides are TGCGCCAGCAGCCAAGTTTGGCTGAGCGCGGGAACCGGGGAGCTGTTTTTT. It is translated as CASSQVWLSAGTGELFF. The chain combines TRBV4-3 with TRBJ2-2; D possibly corresponds to TRBD2 (6 bases). V lost 1 base and J 5 bases, leaving 17 bases between the germline ends. Germline V CDR1 and CDR2: LGHNA, YSLEER. The CDR3 spans 17 residues.

Note on this clonotype: Being one base from a much bigger clone, this may be a read error. The rearrangement joins TRBV23-1 to TRBJ1-1; D ambiguous. TRBV23-1 is an open reading frame, and its role is uncertain. The CDR3 runs to 17 residues. With 0 bases removed from V and 1 base from J, the gap between germline ends came to 15 bases. CDR3 DNA sequence: TGCGCCAGCAGTCAATCGAATTGGCGGTCTCCGAACACTGAAGCTTTCTTT. It translates to CASSQSNWRSPNTEAFF.

Concerning this clonotype: A much larger clone sits a single nucleotide away, making a read error possible. In this CDR3 the conserved last residue, phenylalanine or tryptophan, is missing, so a read error is likely. This rearrangement joins TRBV27 to TRBJ1-6, with no clear D. The CDR3 consists of 13 residues. Germline V gives CDR1 MNHEY, CDR2 SMNVEV (reference sequence). V shed 2 bases and J shed 9 bases, with 8 bases lying between them. CDR3 amino acids: CASSLGYGSPLHS. CDR3 coding DNA: TGTGCCAGCAGTTTAGGGTACGGTTCACCCCTCCACTCT.

This clonotype was counted ten times or more. The V gene is TRBV7-9, the J gene TRBJ2-7; 11 nucleotides match TRBD2. Germline-derived CDR1 and CDR2 are SEHNR and FQNEAQ (reference sequence). Trimming cost V 5 bases and J 5 bases; bases outside gene matches: 11. The CDR3 has 16 amino acids. The chain's CDR3 is CASSPLQLAGEDEQYF. The DNA for the CDR3 is TGTGCCAGCAGCCCCCTCCAACTAGCGGGAGAAGACGAGCAGTACTTC.

The table lists this clonotype with many counts. V is TRBV27 and J is TRBJ1-6, with 8 bases that match TRBD1. The trim removed 2 bases at V and 4 bases at J, leaving 10 bases unmatched. This CDR3 has 18 amino acids. Per germline, CDR1 MNHEY and CDR2 SMNVEV (reference sequence). CDR3 bases: TGTGCCAGCAGTTTACGGAATCCGGGACAGGAGTATAATTCACCCCTCCACTTT. Translated: CASSLRNPGQEYNSPLHF.

About this clonotype: As the CDR3 is not closed by the conserved phenylalanine or tryptophan, this likely results from a read error. This chain links TRBV27 with TRBJ2-7; TRBD1 matches 7 bases. Germline V gene data show CDR1 as MNHEY and CDR2 as SMNVEV (reference sequence). V shed 7 bases, J shed 5 bases, and the junction held 17 bases outside the gene matches. The CDR3 length is 16 residues. CDR3 DNA: TGTGCCAGCAACACCGCTCAGGGGGTTGGTGCGAACGAGCAGTACCTC. This encodes CASNTAQGVGANEQYL.

This clonotype was observed once. J is TRBJ2-2 and V is TRBV12-3 or TRBV12-4; either TRBD1 or TRBD2 may supply D (5 bases each). The CDR3 runs 15 residues. V was clipped by 5 bases and J by 6 bases, with 16 bases between them. The CDR3 DNA reads TGTGCCAGCAGTACAATCGAGGGGAATGCCGGGGAGCTGTTTTTT. Translating gives CASSTIEGNAGELFF.

With respect to this clonotype: A read error may be the cause here, since a much bigger clone is one base away. V is TRBV7-9 and J is TRBJ2-2; possible D gene TRBD2, 5 bases. In germline, CDR1 is SEHNR, CDR2 FQNEAQ (reference sequence). CDR3 length: 15 residues. CDR3 residues: CASSFWQSGQREPFF. In DNA, the CDR3 is TGTGCCAGCAGCTTCTGGCAGTCCGGGCAGAGGGAGCCGTTTTTT.

The V and J genes are TRBV6-6 and TRBJ1-5; perhaps TRBD1 as D (6 bases). The CDR3 length is 15 residues. V dropped 2 bases and J dropped 4 bases, with 12 bases sitting between them. CDR1 is MNHNY and CDR2 is SVGAGI in the germline V gene (reference sequence). The CDR3 sequence: CASSYRGGQNQPQHF. The DNA of the CDR3 is TGTGCCAGCAGTTACCGGGGGGGCCAGAATCAGCCCCAGCATTTT.

This rearrangement joins TRBV7-8 to TRBJ2-7; the D gene is possibly TRBD2 (5 bases). Trimming took 2 bases from V and 0 from J, leaving 8 bases between them. Germline V gives CDR1 SGHVS, CDR2 FQNEAQ. The CDR3 loop spans 14 amino acids. CDR3 protein: CASSLPGISYEQYF. In nucleotides, the CDR3 is TGTGCCAGCAGCTTACCCGGGATCTCCTACGAGCAGTACTTC.

Concerning this clonotype itself: A single base separates this from a much larger clone, so it may be a read error. The rearrangement uses TRBV6-1 and TRBJ1-5; maybe TRBD1 (5 bases). The germline V gene has CDR1 MNHNS and CDR2 SASEGT. This CDR3 has 15 residues. CDR3 region: CAGSEVQGGNQPQHF. The CDR3 DNA sequence: TGTGCCGGCAGTGAAGTCCAGGGAGGCAATCAGCCCCAGCATTTT.

This clonotype was counted many times. The rearrangement links TRBV20-1 to TRBJ2-7; D tentatively reads TRBD1 or TRBD2 (6 bases each). V lost 1 base, J lost 6 bases, and 28 bases lay in between. The CDR3 runs 18 residues. Germline loops: CDR1 DFQATT, CDR2 SNEGSKA (reference sequence). The CDR3 reads CSARVGSLGGGLVGEQYF. The CDR3 region has the DNA TGCAGTGCTAGAGTTGGCTCCCTAGGAGGGGGGCTGGTAGGCGAGCAGTACTTC.

The rearrangement links TRBV4-1 to TRBJ2-7; 7 nucleotides match TRBD1. The CDR3 totals 15 residues. The V segment lost 3 bases and the J segment 0 bases; nucleotides outside the gene matches: 5. The germline V gene has CDR1 MGHRA and CDR2 YSYEKL. Here the CDR3 reads CASSHPGQISYEQYF. Here the CDR3 DNA reads TGCGCCAGCAGCCACCCGGGACAGATCTCCTACGAGCAGTACTTC.

The table lists this clonotype with many counts. Written as DNA, the CDR3 is TGTGCCTGGAGTTCGCGGGTACCCATCGATGAGCAGTTCTTC. Amino acids: CAWSSRVPIDEQFF. This chain joins TRBV30 and TRBJ2-1, with a weak D call TRBD2 (5 bases). V was clipped by 2 bases and J by 8 bases, with 16 bases between them. CDR3 length: 14 residues. Germline CDR1 is GTSNPN and CDR2 is SVGIG (reference sequence).

The table lists this clonotype with a count of one. Being one base from a much bigger clone, this may be a read error. V gene TRBV14 combines with J gene TRBJ1-2; D remains ambiguous. There are 15 residues in the CDR3. Germline V lookup: CDR1 SGHDN, CDR2 FVKESK. The chain's CDR3 is CVSSQVHGSNYGYTF. CDR3 DNA sequence: TGTGTCAGCAGCCAAGTTCACGGTTCTAACTATGGCTACACCTTC. Together with reference TRBV14 and TRBJ1-2, the CDR3 gives the full variable domain: EAGVTQFPSHSVIEKGQTVTLRCDPISGHDNLYWYRRVMGKEIKFLLHFVKESKQDESGMPNNRFLAERTGGTYSTLKVQPAELEDSGVYFCVSSQVHGSNYGYTFGSGTRLTVV.

Ten or more counts support this clonotype. The rearrangement uses TRBV7-2 and TRBJ2-7, with 7 nucleotides matching TRBD1. This CDR3 contains 16 residues. The trim removed 0 bases at V and 3 bases at J, leaving 8 bases unmatched. Germline CDR1 reads SGHTA; CDR2 reads FQGNSA. CDR3 residues: CASSLAGTEVYYEQYF. For the CDR3, the DNA is TGTGCCAGCAGCTTAGCGGGGACAGAAGTCTACTACGAGCAGTACTTC. Together with reference TRBV7-2 and TRBJ2-7, the CDR3 gives the full variable domain: GAGVSQSPSNKVTEKGKDVELRCDPISGHTALYWYRQSLGQGLEFLIYFQGNSAPDKSGLPSDRFSAERTGGSVSTLTIQRTQQEDSAVYLCASSLAGTEVYYEQYFGPGTRLTVT.